This T cell receptor (beta chain) was recorded in a study of glioma-infiltrating T cells. Amplification of TCR alpha and beta CDR3 regions from RNA used iRepertoire nested multiplex PCR. TCRdb reprocessed the multiplex PCR reads via MiXCR and lists one record per CDR3 protein. This sample has over 120,000 distinct CDR3 sequences; approximately 40% occur once, and the top ten carry about a fifth. Study-wide points: Tissue-blood divergence was below expectation in non-neoplastic patients, above in gliomas.

Germline lookup yields CDR1 MDHEN and CDR2 SYDVKM. V gave up 3 bases and J gave up 5 bases; unmatched junction bases: 9. CDR3 length equals 15 residues. This clonotype was observed many times. Antigen specificity is unknown. The sequence was collected from a human donor with low-grade glioma or glioblastoma, undergoing nonglioma brain surgery, or in good health (not recorded which). The sequenced sample consisted of glioma tissue, nonneoplastic brain tissue, or PBMCs (not recorded which). This chain connects TRBV28 to TRBJ2-5; TRBD1 aligns across 7 bases. The CDR3, as DNA: TGTGCCAGCAGTTTCCGGACAGGAAGGTCGGAGACCCAGTACTTC. As protein: CASSFRTGRSETQYF.